The 28 T cell receptor beta chains below come from one sample, sequenced in a study of neurological immune-mediated disorders. Documented time point: longitudinal time-point 2. Using its own MiXCR run on the 5' RACE reads, TCRdb lists one record per CDR3 protein. The sample includes about 80,000 distinct CDR3 sequences, around 6% seen only once; the top ten take 7.9%. Source material: PBMCs. The receptors derive from a woman aged 60-75 years with multiple sclerosis.

This clonotype has ten or more counts. The chain couples TRBV20-1 to TRBJ1-6; 7 bases agree with TRBD1. V lost 1 base to trimming and J lost 5 bases; unmatched junction nucleotides: 5. Looked up from germline, CDR1 is DFQATT and CDR2 is SNEGSKA (reference sequence). This CDR3 comprises 15 residues. CDR3: CSARGSQGDNSPLHF. The CDR3 DNA follows: TGCAGTGCTAGAGGTTCGCAGGGGGATAATTCACCCCTCCACTTT.

This clonotype was picked up many times. This sequence joins TRBV5-1 and TRBJ2-1; 12 bases align to TRBD2. This CDR3 spans 16 amino acids. Germline V CDR1 and CDR2: SGHRS, YFSETQ. V trimming: 2 bases; J trimming: 9 bases; junction bases outside the gene matches: 9. The CDR3, as DNA: TGCGCCAGCAGCTTAATGACTAGCGGGGGAATTGGTGAGCAGTTCTTC. Protein: CASSLMTSGGIGEQFF.

This clonotype has at least ten counts. The V and J genes are TRBV10-3 and TRBJ1-1; D may be TRBD1 (6 bases). The CDR3 has 17 residues. V lost 6 bases, J lost 0 bases, and 20 bases lay in between. Germline CDR1 reads ENHRY; CDR2 reads SYGVKD. The CDR3: CAIREQGPGLVNTEAFF. In nucleotides, the CDR3 is TGTGCCATCAGGGAGCAGGGGCCGGGGCTTGTGAACACTGAAGCTTTCTTT.

This clonotype was observed a few times. The chain couples TRBV18 to TRBJ2-5; TRBD1 is a possible D gene (6 bases). Trimming cost V 4 bases and J 4 bases, with 10 bases left between them. Germline CDR1 KGHSH, CDR2 LQKENI. CDR3 length: 13 residues. CDR3 sequence reads: CASSRGQPETQYF. The CDR3 DNA sequence: TGTGCCAGCTCACGAGGACAGCCAGAGACCCAGTACTTC.

This chain uses TRBV12-3 or TRBV12-4 with TRBJ2-1, with 10 nucleotides matching TRBD1. The CDR3 extends over 15 amino acids. The ends lost 6 bases at V and 5 bases at J; junction bases unmatched: 7. CDR3 sequence: CASRRGTGENNEQFF. The CDR3 DNA reads as TGTGCCAGCAGGAGGGGGACAGGGGAGAACAATGAGCAGTTCTTC.

This clonotype was seen ten or more times. CDR3 loop: CSVAGTPRGDTQYF. DNA of the CDR3: TGCAGTGTTGCCGGGACTCCGCGGGGAGATACGCAGTATTTT. This chain connects TRBV20-1 to TRBJ2-3, with TRBD2 as a possible D gene (6 bases). The germline V gene encodes CDR1 DFQATT and CDR2 SNEGSKA (reference sequence). Trimming took 7 bases from V and 5 from J, leaving 19 bases between them. The CDR3 totals 14 residues.

This chain connects TRBV3-1 to TRBJ2-3; D is undetermined. The germline V and J ends were trimmed by 4 bases and 3 bases, with 11 bases remaining between them. Germline V gene data show CDR1 as LGHDT and CDR2 as YNNKEL (reference sequence). The CDR3 spans 14 residues. The CDR3 is CASSPMTQTDTQYF. CDR3 DNA sequence: TGTGCCAGCAGCCCCATGACTCAAACAGATACGCAGTATTTT.

J is TRBJ1-1 and V is TRBV25-1, with 8 positions matching TRBD1. The V segment lost 1 base and the J segment 1 base; nucleotides outside the gene matches: 5. Looked up from germline, CDR1 is MGHDK and CDR2 is SYGVNS. This CDR3 has 16 residues. The CDR3, as DNA: TGTGCCAGCAGTGAATGGCAGGGGGCTACGAACACTGAAGCTTTCTTT. Residues: CASSEWQGATNTEAFF.

This clonotype was counted many times. This chain joins TRBV11-3 and TRBJ2-5, with 7 bases identical to TRBD1. CDR3 length: 13 amino acids. Trimming removed 4 bases from V and 1 base from J; junction bases left unmatched: 0. CDR1 is SGHNT, CDR2 YENEEA, per germline. Written as DNA, the CDR3 is TGTGCCAGCAGCTGGGACAGCCAAGAGACCCAGTACTTC. Translation: CASSWDSQETQYF.

This clonotype has a handful of counts. CDR3 in amino acids: CASSDPGQGAYGYTF. CDR3 nucleotide sequence: TGTGCCAGCTCAGATCCGGGACAGGGGGCGTATGGCTACACCTTC. V and J are TRBV18 and TRBJ1-2; 12 nucleotides agree with TRBD1. Germline V gene data show CDR1 as KGHSH and CDR2 as LQKENI. V trimming: 5 bases; J trimming: 5 bases; junction bases outside the gene matches: 6. The CDR3 extends over 15 amino acids.

This clonotype was seen repeatedly, ten times or more. J is TRBJ2-1 and V is TRBV12-3 or TRBV12-4; D gene uncertain. V lost 4 bases and J 8 bases, leaving 9 bases between the germline ends. The CDR3 extends over 12 amino acids. In DNA form, the CDR3 reads TGTGCCAGCAGTTCTTTGGGGTATGAGCAGTTCTTC. Translating it yields CASSSLGYEQFF.

This clonotype has at least ten counts. The J gene is TRBJ1-3, the V gene TRBV20-1; 9 bases match TRBD1. The CDR3 spans 18 residues. The germline gives CDR1 DFQATT, CDR2 SNEGSKA (reference sequence). Trimming removed 2 bases from V and 6 bases from J; junction bases left unmatched: 17. Here the CDR3 DNA reads TGCAGTGCTAGACGATGGGGTCCGACAGGGGGAGAGGAAAACACCATATATTTT. It is translated as CSARRWGPTGGEENTIYF.

This clonotype was recorded at least ten times. The J gene is TRBJ1-5, the V gene TRBV10-2; 7 positions agree with TRBD1. The CDR3 runs to 14 residues. Germline trimming cut 4 bases from V and 2 bases from J; bases unmatched to any gene: 2. Germline CDR1 WSHSY, CDR2 SAAADI. CDR3 nucleotide sequence: TGCGCCAGCAGTGTCACAGGGGGCAATCAGCCCCAGCATTTT. Protein: CASSVTGGNQPQHF.

This clonotype occurred many times. The chain links TRBV20-1 to TRBJ1-5; D is unresolved. The V end was cut by 0 bases, the J end by 1 base, with 19 bases between. From germline, CDR1 is DFQATT and CDR2 SNEGSKA (reference sequence). The CDR3 length is 18 residues. The DNA of the CDR3 is TGCAGTGCTAGAGATAGTGGCCCCCAATCGTTAAGCAATCAGCCCCAGCATTTT. Its protein product is CSARDSGPQSLSNQPQHF.

This clonotype was seen at least ten times. The chain links TRBV7-2 to TRBJ2-7; 14 nucleotides line up with TRBD2. The length of the CDR3 is 15 residues. The germline gives CDR1 SGHTA, CDR2 FQGNSA. V shed 7 bases, J shed 6 bases, and the junction held 8 bases outside the gene matches. The CDR3 coding sequence is TGTGCCAGCACCCCTGCGGGACTAGCGGGGGTCGAGCAGTACTTC. Translated, it gives CASTPAGLAGVEQYF.

This clonotype was detected ten times or more. This chain uses TRBV5-1 with TRBJ2-7; the match to TRBD1 covers 7 bases. This CDR3 comprises 14 residues. V was clipped by 5 bases and J by 5 bases; unmatched bases: 10. From germline, CDR1 is SGHRS and CDR2 YFSETQ. The CDR3 bases are TGCGCCAGCAGTTCCCCGGGACAGTTGAACGAGCAGTACTTC. Encoded protein: CASSSPGQLNEQYF.

This clonotype was counted many times. The V gene is TRBV5-1, the J gene TRBJ2-5, with 10 bases that match TRBD2. V was pared by 6 bases and J by 5 bases, with 7 bases of the junction left unmatched. This CDR3 is built from 14 residues. Germline values: CDR1 SGHRS, CDR2 YFSETQ. CDR3 sequence: CASTGAGGRETQYF. The CDR3 region has the DNA TGCGCCAGCACAGGAGCGGGGGGGCGTGAGACCCAGTACTTC. The variable domain in full, completed from reference TRBV5-1 and TRBJ2-5, reads KAGVTQTPRYLIKTRGQQVTLSCSPISGHRSVSWYQQTPGQGLQFLFEYFSETQRNKGNFPGRFSGRQFSNSRSEMNVSTLELGDSALYLCASTGAGGRETQYFGPGTRLLVL.

This clonotype came up many times. The CDR3 sequence: CASSLAPGNNQPQHF. The CDR3 DNA reads TGTGCCAGCAGCTTAGCCCCCGGAAACAATCAGCCCCAGCATTTT. The chain has TRBV7-2 and TRBJ1-5; D is uncertain. CDR3 length: 15 residues. The V and J ends lost 0 bases and 3 bases respectively, with 9 bases between them. Germline V lookup: CDR1 SGHTA, CDR2 FQGNSA.

This clonotype was counted many times. The chain recombines TRBV20-1 with TRBJ1-3; maybe TRBD1 (5 bases). V shed 6 bases and J shed 0 bases, with 12 bases lying between them. CDR3 length equals 14 residues. Germline CDR1 reads DFQATT; CDR2 reads SNEGSKA (reference sequence). Here the CDR3 DNA reads TGCAGTGCCAGATTAGACAGCTCTGGAAACACCATATATTTT. This gives the protein CSARLDSSGNTIYF.

In its sample, this clonotype was seen many times. V gene TRBV12-3 or TRBV12-4 combines with J gene TRBJ2-1, with TRBD1 matching 9 bases. V shed 0 bases, J shed 4 bases, and the junction held 13 bases outside the gene matches. CDR3 length: 19 residues. This chain's CDR3 is CASSLAAGTGKVRYNEQFF. As DNA, the CDR3 is TGTGCCAGCAGTTTAGCGGCCGGGACAGGGAAGGTCCGTTACAATGAGCAGTTCTTC.

This clonotype was counted many times. The V call is TRBV15, the J call TRBJ2-1, with 10 bases matching TRBD1. J lost 4 bases, V lost 6 bases, and 6 bases had no gene match. CDR1 and CDR2 from the germline V gene are LNHNV and YYDKDF (reference sequence). This CDR3 has 15 amino acids. CDR3 sequence: CATSHDRGLYNEQFF. Written as DNA, the CDR3 is TGTGCCACCAGTCACGACAGGGGGCTATACAATGAGCAGTTCTTC.

The sample holds many counts of this clonotype. This sequence joins TRBV7-6 and TRBJ2-2, with 8 positions matching TRBD1. CDR3 length: 18 residues. With V trimmed by 4 bases and J by 7 bases, 17 bases remained unmatched. From germline, CDR1 is SGHVS and CDR2 FNYEAQ. CDR3 DNA sequence: TGTGCCAGCAGCTCCAGCCCTAATCCAGGGGGCGCCGGCGGGGAGCTGTTTTTT. This translates into CASSSSPNPGGAGGELFF. Combining the CDR3 with reference TRBV7-6 and TRBJ2-2 gives the whole variable domain GAGVSQSPRYKVTKRGQDVALRCDPISGHVSLYWYRQALGQGPEFLTYFNYEAQQDKSGLPNDRFSAERPEGSISTLTIQRTEQRDSAMYRCASSSSPNPGGAGGELFFGEGSRLTVL.

This clonotype came up many times. A read error may produce the germline difference seen at one junction end. This chain uses TRBV7-7 with TRBJ2-3, with D perhaps TRBD1 (6 bases). The length of the CDR3 is 15 residues. Per the germline V gene, CDR1 is SSHAT and CDR2 is FNYEAQ (reference sequence). The CDR3 DNA is TGTGCTAGCAGCATCGGACAGATATACACAGATACGCAGTATTTT. Translating gives CASSIGQIYTDTQYF.

This clonotype showed up many times. The rearrangement links TRBV5-1 to TRBJ2-6; 10 nucleotides agree with TRBD1. Germline CDR1 SGHRS, CDR2 YFSETQ. Unmatched junction bases numbered 9, after V lost 3 bases and J lost 0 bases. The CDR3 totals 19 residues. This chain's CDR3 is CASSWTGTGALSGANVLTF. The CDR3 bases are TGCGCCAGCAGCTGGACCGGGACAGGGGCTCTCTCTGGGGCCAACGTCCTGACTTTC.

In this sample, this clonotype turned up many times. The J gene is TRBJ2-1, the V gene TRBV5-1; no reliable D call. Germline V gene sequence: CDR1 SGHRS, CDR2 YFSETQ. Trimming left V 7 bases short and J 0 bases short, with 11 bases between. The CDR3 runs to 14 residues. CDR3 coding DNA: TGCGCCAGCGGTACACAAAGCTCCTACAATGAGCAGTTCTTC. It translates to CASGTQSSYNEQFF.

This clonotype was seen repeatedly, ten times or more. The chain links TRBV29-1 to TRBJ2-5, with 8 bases fitting TRBD2. Germline values: CDR1 SQVTM, CDR2 ANQGSEA. With V trimmed by 3 bases and J by 2 bases, 5 bases remained unmatched. This CDR3 region has 14 residues. The CDR3: CSVDPAGVQETQYF. CDR3 sequence (DNA): TGCAGCGTTGACCCAGCGGGGGTGCAAGAGACCCAGTACTTC.

This rearrangement joins TRBV5-1 to TRBJ2-3; no firm D call. This CDR3 is built from 16 residues. CDR1 and CDR2 from the germline V gene are SGHRS and YFSETQ. Between the trimmed V and J ends, which lost 4 bases and 2 bases, there was a span of 17 bases. CDR3 coding DNA: TGCGCCAGCAGCCAACAGTTTGGTGGCGACACAGATACGCAGTATTTT. Translating gives CASSQQFGGDTDTQYF.

This clonotype was recorded at least ten times. V usage is TRBV7-9 and J usage is TRBJ1-2; D gene uncertain. Trimming took 6 bases from V and 8 from J, leaving 16 bases between them. The CDR3 extends over 13 amino acids. Per germline, CDR1 SEHNR and CDR2 FQNEAQ (reference sequence). CDR3 sequence: CASSSTKDFGYTF. The DNA for the CDR3 is TGTGCCAGCAGTTCAACAAAAGACTTCGGCTACACCTTC. The variable domain in full, with the rest retrieved from reference TRBV7-9 and TRBJ1-2, is DTGVSQNPRHKITKRGQNVTFRCDPISEHNRLYWYRQTLGQGPEFLTYFQNEAQLEKSRLLSDRFSAERPKGSFSTLEIQRTEQGDSAMYLCASSSTKDFGYTFGSGTRLTVV.